The 20 T cell receptor beta chains below come from one sample, sequenced in a study of OX40 agonist ivuxolimab in advanced cancers. Libraries were prepared by immunoSEQ multiplex PCR; TCRdb keeps only in-frame clonotypes and omits some of them. Seen here are 70,000 to 95,000 clones, almost 90% observed once, and the top ten hold approximately 0.71%. Sequenced material: CD4+ or CD8+ T cells sorted from blood, taken in a trial of the OX40 agonist ivuxolimab. Every receptor here comes from an adult with an advanced solid tumor such as melanoma, head and neck, liver or kidney cancer.

This clone has only one observation. The chain is built from TRBV28 and TRBJ2-6; tentatively, D is TRBD1 or TRBD2 (5 bases each). Per the germline V gene, CDR1 is MDHEN and CDR2 is SYDVKM. The V end lost 6 bases, the J end lost 3 bases, and 15 bases lay between the germline ends. The CDR3 extends over 16 amino acids. This CDR3 reads CASRGRARGGANVLTF. DNA of the CDR3: TGTGCCAGCAGGGGACGGGCCCGGGGTGGGGCCAACGTCCTGACTTTC.

This clone has a handful of counts. CDR3 sequence: CASSNTGGYGYTF. The CDR3 DNA is TGTGCCAGCAGTAATACAGGGGGCTATGGCTACACCTTC. This chain uses TRBV7-9 with TRBJ1-2; 8 nucleotides line up with TRBD1. The CDR3 consists of 13 residues. Looked up from germline, CDR1 is SEHNR and CDR2 is FQNEAQ (reference sequence). V shed 6 bases, J shed 4 bases, and the junction held 4 bases outside the gene matches.

The gene calls are TRBV7-9 and TRBJ2-1; no clear D. Germline V CDR1 and CDR2: SEHNR, FQNEAQ (reference sequence). V was cut by 3 bases and J by 0 bases, with 9 bases left in between. This CDR3 has 15 amino acids. For the CDR3, the DNA is TGTGCCAGCAGCTTCTATGAGAGCTCCTACAATGAGCAGTTCTTC. It encodes CASSFYESSYNEQFF.

The rearrangement uses TRBV19 and TRBJ2-2; 7 bases match TRBD1. V dropped 6 bases and J dropped 8; count of bases not matched to a gene: 6. The CDR3 length is 13 residues. Germline V gene lookup returns CDR1 LNHDA and CDR2 SQIVND (reference sequence). CDR3 residues: CASRFDRVGELFF. In nucleotides, the CDR3 is TGTGCCAGTAGATTTGACAGGGTGGGGGAGCTGTTTTTT.

The chain recombines TRBV10-1 with TRBJ2-5; a weak D match, TRBD1 (6 bases). CDR1 and CDR2 from the germline V gene are WNHNN and SYGVQD (reference sequence). Trimming cost V 6 bases and J 2 bases, with 13 bases left between them. The CDR3 sequence is 14 residues long. Here the CDR3 reads CASRAAGEQETQYF. Here the CDR3 DNA reads TGCGCCAGCAGAGCCGCAGGGGAACAAGAGACCCAGTACTTC.

This clone was detected only once. The rearrangement uses TRBV11-3 and TRBJ2-1, with 8 nucleotides matching TRBD1. Germline assignment: CDR1 SGHNT and CDR2 YENEEA. V trimming: 5 bases; J trimming: 9 bases; junction bases outside the gene matches: 9. This CDR3 has 14 residues. The CDR3 sequence is CASSARTGLGEQFF. The CDR3 DNA sequence: TGTGCCAGCAGCGCTCGGACAGGGTTGGGTGAGCAGTTCTTC.

The chain combines TRBV18 with TRBJ2-5; 7 bases fit TRBD1. The CDR3 consists of 14 residues. With 5 bases clipped from V and 2 bases from J, the junction kept 5 bases outside the gene matches. Germline V CDR1 and CDR2: KGHSH, LQKENI. CDR3 region: CASSWPGQQETQYF. DNA for the CDR3: TGTGCCAGCTCATGGCCGGGACAGCAAGAGACCCAGTACTTC.

V is TRBV2 and J is TRBJ1-2; D remains ambiguous. CDR1 and CDR2 (germline): SNHLY, FYNNEI. V lost 8 bases and J lost 8, with 15 bases in between. The CDR3 sequence is 12 residues long. The CDR3 nucleotides read TGTGCCAGCGGCTTGGGGTTGGGCGGCTACACCTTC. Its protein is CASGLGLGGYTF.

The chain is built from TRBV5-4 and TRBJ2-3; D is undetermined. Germline V lookup: CDR1 SGHNT, CDR2 YYREEE (reference sequence). Trimming pared 4 bases from V and 6 bases from J, leaving 15 bases between. The CDR3 is made up of 14 amino acids. The CDR3 region is CASSGGTALDTQYF. In nucleotides, the CDR3 is TGTGCCAGCAGCGGCGGTACTGCCCTTGATACGCAGTATTTT.

This clone has just a few counts. The chain joins TRBV6-5 to TRBJ2-5, with 12 bases matching TRBD1. Unmatched junction bases numbered 3, after V lost 6 bases and J lost 7 bases. Germline CDR1 and CDR2: MNHEY and SVGAGI. This CDR3 is built from 13 residues. The DNA of the CDR3 is TGTGCCAGCAGGGCGGGACAGGGGGCGACCCAGTACTTC. It is translated as CASRAGQGATQYF.

CDR3 DNA: TGCGCCAGCAGCTTACAGCGGGAGAAGGACGAGCAGTACTTC. Translated, it gives CASSLQREKDEQYF. The V gene is TRBV5-1, the J gene TRBJ2-7; TRBD2 matches at 8 bases. This CDR3 region has 14 residues. V gave up 2 bases and J gave up 5 bases; unmatched junction bases: 6. From germline, CDR1 is SGHRS and CDR2 YFSETQ.

This rearrangement joins TRBV6-1 to TRBJ1-5; 11 positions agree with TRBD1. Losses at the gene ends were 4 bases for V and 3 bases for J; bases not matched to a gene: 5. This CDR3 contains 16 residues. CDR1 and CDR2 (germline): MNHNS, SASEGT. CDR3: CASSARTGGNNQPQHF. CDR3 coding DNA: TGTGCCAGCAGTGCCCGGACAGGGGGCAACAATCAGCCCCAGCATTTT.

This chain uses TRBV9 with TRBJ1-3; the match to TRBD1 covers 8 bases. Germline V gene lookup returns CDR1 SGDLS and CDR2 YYNGEE. V lost 0 bases and J lost 1; bases outside the gene matches: 6. This CDR3 spans 17 amino acids. CDR3 in DNA: TGTGCCAGCAGCGTAGCGGGGACAGGATTTTCTGGAAACACCATATATTTT. It codes for CASSVAGTGFSGNTIYF.

The rearrangement links TRBV11-3 to TRBJ2-3; unclear D gene. Trimming took off 5 bases at V and 7 bases at J, with 10 bases between the two ends. This CDR3 contains 12 residues. Germline CDR1 is SGHNT and CDR2 is YENEEA. The CDR3 loop is CASSEDRHTQYF. CDR3 nucleotide sequence: TGTGCCAGCAGCGAGGACCGCCATACGCAGTATTTT.

The chain links TRBV29-1 to TRBJ2-3; 8 positions agree with TRBD2. Trimming took 6 bases from V and 4 from J; bases not matched to a gene: 9. The CDR3 has 14 amino acids. Germline V gene lookup returns CDR1 SQVTM and CDR2 ANQGSEA. The CDR3 bases are TGCAGCGTCCCGGGGGGGTCCTTTCCAGATACGCAGTATTTT. Protein product: CSVPGGSFPDTQYF.

The gene calls are TRBV5-6 and TRBJ2-2; the D gene is possibly TRBD1 (5 bases). Germline V gene lookup returns CDR1 SGHDT and CDR2 YYEEEE. The V end was cut by 4 bases, the J end by 5 bases, with 9 bases between. This CDR3 contains 13 residues. The chain's CDR3 is CASSHPGTGELFF. The CDR3, as DNA: TGTGCCAGCAGCCACCCAGGGACCGGGGAGCTGTTTTTT.

CDR3 DNA: TGTGCCAGCAGCCCCCAGGGGGGAAGTGGCAGAGGAGGGACCCAGTACTTC. It codes for CASSPQGGSGRGGTQYF. The chain combines TRBV7-9 with TRBJ2-5; D possibly corresponds to TRBD1 (7 bases). The V end lost 5 bases, the J end lost 7 bases, and 26 bases lay between the germline ends. This CDR3 comprises 17 residues. Germline assignment: CDR1 SEHNR and CDR2 FQNEAQ (reference sequence).

The V gene is TRBV6-1, the J gene TRBJ1-5; D remains ambiguous. This CDR3 is 15 amino acids long. Germline V gene sequence: CDR1 MNHNS, CDR2 SASEGT. V was trimmed by 7 bases and J by 1 base, leaving 14 bases between them. DNA for the CDR3: TGTGCCAGCACGGCCGGGCAGACAAGCAATCAGCCCCAGCATTTT. This sequence encodes CASTAGQTSNQPQHF.

The chain employs TRBV7-9 and TRBJ2-3; the D is unclear. Germline V gives CDR1 SEHNR, CDR2 FQNEAQ (reference sequence). Trimming took 1 base from V and 6 from J, leaving 11 bases between them. The CDR3 is 14 residues long. The CDR3 loop reads CASSLGVASDTQYF. CDR3 DNA sequence: TGTGCCAGCAGCTTAGGGGTGGCATCGGATACGCAGTATTTT.

The chain carries TRBV2 and TRBJ2-5, with TRBD1 matching over 9 bases. The CDR3 covers 14 residues. Trimming took 7 bases from V and 5 from J; bases not matched to a gene: 8. Germline V gene sequence: CDR1 SNHLY, CDR2 FYNNEI. CDR3 residues: CASTPGQGVETQYF. CDR3 nucleotide sequence: TGTGCCAGCACTCCGGGACAGGGAGTGGAGACCCAGTACTTC.